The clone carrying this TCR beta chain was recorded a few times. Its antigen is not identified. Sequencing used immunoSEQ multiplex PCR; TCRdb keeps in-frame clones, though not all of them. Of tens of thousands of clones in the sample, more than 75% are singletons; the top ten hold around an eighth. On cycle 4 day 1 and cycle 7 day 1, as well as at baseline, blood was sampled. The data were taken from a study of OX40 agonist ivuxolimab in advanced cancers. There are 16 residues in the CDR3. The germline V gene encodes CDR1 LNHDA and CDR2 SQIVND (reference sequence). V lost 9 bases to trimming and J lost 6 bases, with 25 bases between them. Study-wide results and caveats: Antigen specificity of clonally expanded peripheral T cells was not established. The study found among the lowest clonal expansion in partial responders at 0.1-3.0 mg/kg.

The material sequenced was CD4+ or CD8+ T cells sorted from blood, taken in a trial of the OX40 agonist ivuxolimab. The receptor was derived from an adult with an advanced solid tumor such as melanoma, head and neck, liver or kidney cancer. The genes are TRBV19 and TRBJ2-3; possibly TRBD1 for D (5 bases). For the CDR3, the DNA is TGTGCCAGCACGCCCAGCGCAGGGCAGTACATCGATACGCAGTATTTT. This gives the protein CASTPSAGQYIDTQYF.